This T cell receptor beta chain was identified during a study of shared clonotypes between healthy human individuals. General study points: There were few donors, and this limited the genetic and exposure-history diversity represented.

CDR1 and CDR2 from the germline V gene are LGHNA and YSLEER. CDR3 length: 19 residues. Trimming removed 0 bases from V and 0 bases from J; junction bases left unmatched: 10. This clone occurred once. What it binds is unknown. TCRdb keeps only in-frame clones here, not all; method: immunoSEQ multiplex PCR. The sample has roughly 1 million clones, about four fifths seen once. This TCR came from a man younger than 35 in good health. Some clones in this sample may be carry-over from other donors' samples. The chain employs TRBV4-3 and TRBJ2-7; the match to TRBD1 covers 11 bases. The sample consisted of memory CD4+ T cells from PBMCs. Documented subset: CD45RA-negative fraction. The CDR3: CASSQDWTGGSLSSYEQYF. In DNA, the CDR3 is TGCGCCAGCAGCCAAGATTGGACAGGGGGCTCCCTCAGCTCCTACGAGCAGTACTTC.